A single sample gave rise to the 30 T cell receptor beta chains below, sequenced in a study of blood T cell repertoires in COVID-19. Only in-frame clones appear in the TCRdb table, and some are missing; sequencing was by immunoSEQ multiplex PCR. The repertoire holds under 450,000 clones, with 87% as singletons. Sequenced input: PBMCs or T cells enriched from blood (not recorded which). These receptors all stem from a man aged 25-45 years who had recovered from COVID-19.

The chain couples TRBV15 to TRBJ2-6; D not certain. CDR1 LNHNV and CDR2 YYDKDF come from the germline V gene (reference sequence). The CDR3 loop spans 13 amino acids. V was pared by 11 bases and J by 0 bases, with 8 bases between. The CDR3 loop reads CASKLSGANVLTF. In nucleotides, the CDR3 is TGTGCCTCTAAACTCTCTGGGGCCAACGTCCTGACTTTC. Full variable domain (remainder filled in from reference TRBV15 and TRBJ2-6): DAMVIQNPRYQVTQFGKPVTLSCSQTLNHNVMYWYQQKSSQAPKLLFHYYDKDFNNEADTPDNFQSRRPNTSFCFLDIRSPGLGDTAMYLCASKLSGANVLTFGAGSRLTVL.

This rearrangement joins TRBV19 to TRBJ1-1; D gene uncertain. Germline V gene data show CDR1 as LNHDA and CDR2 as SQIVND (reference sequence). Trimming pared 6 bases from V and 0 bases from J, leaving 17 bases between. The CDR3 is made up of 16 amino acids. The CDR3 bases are TGTGCCAGTAGCGTACAGAACCCACGATTGAACACTGAAGCTTTCTTT. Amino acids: CASSVQNPRLNTEAFF.

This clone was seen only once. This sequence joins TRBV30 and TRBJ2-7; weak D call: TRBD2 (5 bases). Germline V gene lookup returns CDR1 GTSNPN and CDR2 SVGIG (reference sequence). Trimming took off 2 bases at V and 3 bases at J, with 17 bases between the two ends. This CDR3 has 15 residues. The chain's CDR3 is CAWSSGLALVYEQYF. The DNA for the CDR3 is TGTGCCTGGAGTTCCGGGCTAGCATTGGTCTACGAGCAGTACTTC. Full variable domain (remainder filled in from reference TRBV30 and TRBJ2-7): SQTIHQWPATLVQPVGSPLSLECTVEGTSNPNLYWYRQAAGRGLQLLFYSVGIGQISSEVPQNLSASRPQDRQFILSSKKLLLSDSGFYLCAWSSGLALVYEQYFGPGTRLTVT.

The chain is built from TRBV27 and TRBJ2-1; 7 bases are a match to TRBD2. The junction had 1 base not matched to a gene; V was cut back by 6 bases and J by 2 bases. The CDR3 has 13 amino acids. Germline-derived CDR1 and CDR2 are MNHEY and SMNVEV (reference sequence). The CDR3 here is CASSSGTYNEQFF. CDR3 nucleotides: TGTGCCAGCAGCAGCGGGACCTACAATGAGCAGTTCTTC.

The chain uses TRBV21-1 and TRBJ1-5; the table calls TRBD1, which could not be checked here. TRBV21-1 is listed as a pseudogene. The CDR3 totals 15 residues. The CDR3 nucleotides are TGTGCCAGCAGCAAATCGGACAGGGAAGTTCAGCCCCAGCATTTT. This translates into CASSKSDREVQPQHF.

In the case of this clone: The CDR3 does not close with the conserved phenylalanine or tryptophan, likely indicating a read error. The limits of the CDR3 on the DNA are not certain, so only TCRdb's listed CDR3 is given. Here the CDR3 reads CASSISCRDYL. The chain recombines TRBV19 with TRBJ2-7; the table's D call, TRBD2, has no DNA check behind it. Germline V gene lookup returns CDR1 LNHDA and CDR2 SQIVND (reference sequence). With termini counted, the CDR3 has 11 amino acids.

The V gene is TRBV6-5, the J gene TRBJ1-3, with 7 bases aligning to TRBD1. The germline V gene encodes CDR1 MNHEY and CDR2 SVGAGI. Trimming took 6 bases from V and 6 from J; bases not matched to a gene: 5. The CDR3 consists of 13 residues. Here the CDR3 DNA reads TGTGCCAGCAGGACCGGGACAGCAAACACCATATATTTT. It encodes CASRTGTANTIYF.

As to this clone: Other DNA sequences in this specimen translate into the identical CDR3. DNA of the CDR3: TGTGCCATCAGTGAAGGGACTAGCGGGGGCTACGAGCAGTACTTC. Translation gives CAISEGTSGGYEQYF. The chain has TRBV10-3 and TRBJ2-7; 14 positions match TRBD2. V trimming: 3 bases; J trimming: 3 bases; junction bases outside the gene matches: 1. This CDR3 spans 15 amino acids. Germline CDR1 is ENHRY and CDR2 is SYGVKD.

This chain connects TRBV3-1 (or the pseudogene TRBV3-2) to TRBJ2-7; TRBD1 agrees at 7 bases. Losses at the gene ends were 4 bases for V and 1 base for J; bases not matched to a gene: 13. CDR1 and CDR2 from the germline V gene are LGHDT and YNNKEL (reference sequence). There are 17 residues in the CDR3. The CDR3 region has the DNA TGTGCCAGCAGCCCTAGATCATTTCAGGGACAGTCCTACGAGCAGTACTTC. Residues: CASSPRSFQGQSYEQYF.

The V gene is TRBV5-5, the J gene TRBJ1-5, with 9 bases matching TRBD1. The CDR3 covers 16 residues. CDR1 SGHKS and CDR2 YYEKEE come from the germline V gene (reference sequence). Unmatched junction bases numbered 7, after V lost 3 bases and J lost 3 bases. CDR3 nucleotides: TGTGCCAGCAGCTCAGGGACAGGGTCTAACAATCAGCCCCAGCATTTT. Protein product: CASSSGTGSNNQPQHF.

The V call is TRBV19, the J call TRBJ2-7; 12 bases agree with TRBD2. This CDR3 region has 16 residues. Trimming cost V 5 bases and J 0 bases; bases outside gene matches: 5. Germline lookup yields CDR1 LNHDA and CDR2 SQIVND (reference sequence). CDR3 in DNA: TGTGCCAGTAGTGGATTGACTAGCGGGAGCTCCTACGAGCAGTACTTC. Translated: CASSGLTSGSSYEQYF.

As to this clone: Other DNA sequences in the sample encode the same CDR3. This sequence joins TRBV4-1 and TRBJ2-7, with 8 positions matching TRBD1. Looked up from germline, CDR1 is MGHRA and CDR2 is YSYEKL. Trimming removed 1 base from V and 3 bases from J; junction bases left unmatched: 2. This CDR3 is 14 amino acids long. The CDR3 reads CASSQGQGLYEQYF. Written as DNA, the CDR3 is TGCGCCAGCAGCCAAGGACAGGGGCTCTACGAGCAGTACTTC.

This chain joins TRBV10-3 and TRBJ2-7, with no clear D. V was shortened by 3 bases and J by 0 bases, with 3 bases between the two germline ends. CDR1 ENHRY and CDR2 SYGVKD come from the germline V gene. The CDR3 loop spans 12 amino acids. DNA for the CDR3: TGTGCCATCAGTGACAGCTCCTACGAGCAGTACTTC. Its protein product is CAISDSSYEQYF.

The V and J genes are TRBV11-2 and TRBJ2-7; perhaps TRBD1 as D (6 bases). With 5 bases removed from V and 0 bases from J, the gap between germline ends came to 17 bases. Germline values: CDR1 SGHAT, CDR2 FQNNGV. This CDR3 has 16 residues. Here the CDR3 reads CASSPGTWGPSYEQYF. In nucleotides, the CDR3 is TGTGCCAGCAGCCCCGGGACATGGGGGCCCTCCTACGAGCAGTACTTC. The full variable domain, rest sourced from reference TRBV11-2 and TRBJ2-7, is EAGVAQSPRYKIIEKRQSVAFWCNPISGHATLYWYQQILGQGPKLLIQFQNNGVVDDSQLPKDRFSAERLKGVDSTLKIQPAKLEDSAVYLCASSPGTWGPSYEQYFGPGTRLTVT.

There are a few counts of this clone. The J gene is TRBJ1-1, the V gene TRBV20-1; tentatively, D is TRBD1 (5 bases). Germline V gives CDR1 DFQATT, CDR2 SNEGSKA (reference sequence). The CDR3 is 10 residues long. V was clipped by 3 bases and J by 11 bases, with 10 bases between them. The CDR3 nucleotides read TGCAGTGCTAGTGCAGGGATCGCTTTCTTT. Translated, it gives CSASAGIAFF.

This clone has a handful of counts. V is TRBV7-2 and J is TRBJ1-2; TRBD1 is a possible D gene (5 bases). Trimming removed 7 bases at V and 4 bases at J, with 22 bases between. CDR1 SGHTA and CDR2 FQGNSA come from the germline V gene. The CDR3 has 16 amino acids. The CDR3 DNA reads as TGTGCCAGCACCCCTCAGGGAGGGAGGGGCCTCTATGGCTACACCTTC. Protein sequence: CASTPQGGRGLYGYTF.

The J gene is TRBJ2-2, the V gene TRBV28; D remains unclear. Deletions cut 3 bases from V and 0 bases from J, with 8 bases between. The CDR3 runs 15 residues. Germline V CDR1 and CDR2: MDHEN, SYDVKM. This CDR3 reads CASSFQATNTGELFF. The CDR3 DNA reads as TGTGCCAGCAGTTTCCAAGCGACGAACACCGGGGAGCTGTTTTTT.

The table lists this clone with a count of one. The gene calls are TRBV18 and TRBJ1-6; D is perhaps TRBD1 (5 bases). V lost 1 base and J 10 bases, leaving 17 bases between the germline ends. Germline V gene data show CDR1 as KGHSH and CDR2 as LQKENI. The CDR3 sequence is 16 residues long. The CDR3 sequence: CASSPLSRQGESPLHF. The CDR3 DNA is TGTGCCAGCTCACCACTATCAAGGCAGGGTGAATCACCCCTCCACTTT. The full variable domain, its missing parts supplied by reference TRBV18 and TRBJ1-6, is NAGVMQNPRHLVRRRGQEARLRCSPMKGHSHVYWYRQLPEEGLKFMVYLQKENIIDESGMPKERFSAEFPKEGPSILRIQQVVRGDSAAYFCASSPLSRQGESPLHFGNGTRLTVT.

The CDR3 loop reads CASRLRAGHNEQFF. For the CDR3, the DNA is TGTGCCAGCAGATTAAGAGCGGGGCACAATGAGCAGTTCTTC. The chain links TRBV27 to TRBJ2-1; 7 nucleotides align to TRBD2. The germline CDR1 and CDR2 sequences are MNHEY and SMNVEV (reference sequence). CDR3 length: 14 residues. V lost 6 bases and J lost 5; bases outside the gene matches: 7.

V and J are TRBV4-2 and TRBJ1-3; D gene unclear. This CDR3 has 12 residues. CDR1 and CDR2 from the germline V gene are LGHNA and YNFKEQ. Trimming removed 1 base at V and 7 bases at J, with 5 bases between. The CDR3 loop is CASSQVQNTIYF. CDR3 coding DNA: TGTGCCAGCAGCCAAGTGCAGAACACCATATATTTT.

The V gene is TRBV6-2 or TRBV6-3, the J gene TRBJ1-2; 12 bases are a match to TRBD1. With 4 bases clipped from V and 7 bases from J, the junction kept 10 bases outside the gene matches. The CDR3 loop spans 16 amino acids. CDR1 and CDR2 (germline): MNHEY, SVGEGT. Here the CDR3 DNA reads TGTGCCAGCAGTTCCCGACCGGGACAGGGGGCTTTTGGCTACACCTTC. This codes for CASSSRPGQGAFGYTF.

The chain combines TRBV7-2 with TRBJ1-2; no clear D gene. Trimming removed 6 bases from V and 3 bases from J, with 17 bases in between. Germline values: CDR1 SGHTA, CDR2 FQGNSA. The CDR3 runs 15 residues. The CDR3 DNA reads TGTGCCAGCAGTCCCCGTACCTTATCGGACTATGGCTACACCTTC. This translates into CASSPRTLSDYGYTF.

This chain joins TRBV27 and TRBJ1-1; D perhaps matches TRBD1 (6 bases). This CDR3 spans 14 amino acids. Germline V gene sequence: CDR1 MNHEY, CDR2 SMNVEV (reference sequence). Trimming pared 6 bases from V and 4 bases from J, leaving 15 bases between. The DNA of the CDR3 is TGTGCCAGCAGAAAAACAGGGTACGGCACTGAAGCTTTCTTT. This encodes CASRKTGYGTEAFF.

For the CDR3, the DNA is TGCGCCAGCAGCCAACCAGGGGCGGTCTATGGCTACACCTTC. This sequence encodes CASSQPGAVYGYTF. The chain links TRBV4-1 to TRBJ1-2; tentative D call: TRBD1 (6 bases). V was pared by 2 bases and J by 4 bases, with 11 bases between. The CDR3 covers 14 residues. The germline gives CDR1 MGHRA, CDR2 YSYEKL.

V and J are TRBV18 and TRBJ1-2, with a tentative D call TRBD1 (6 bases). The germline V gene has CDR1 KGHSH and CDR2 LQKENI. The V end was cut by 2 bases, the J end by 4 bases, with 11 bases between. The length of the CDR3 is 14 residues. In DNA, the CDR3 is TGTGCCAGCTCACCAAACAGGGAGGGCTATGGCTACACCTTC. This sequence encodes CASSPNREGYGYTF.

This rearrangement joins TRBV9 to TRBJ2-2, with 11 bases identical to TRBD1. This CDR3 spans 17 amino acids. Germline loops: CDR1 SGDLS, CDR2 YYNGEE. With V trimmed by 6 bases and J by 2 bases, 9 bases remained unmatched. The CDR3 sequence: CASNKKRTGGNTGELFF. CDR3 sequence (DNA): TGTGCCAGCAACAAGAAACGGACAGGGGGCAACACCGGGGAGCTGTTTTTT.

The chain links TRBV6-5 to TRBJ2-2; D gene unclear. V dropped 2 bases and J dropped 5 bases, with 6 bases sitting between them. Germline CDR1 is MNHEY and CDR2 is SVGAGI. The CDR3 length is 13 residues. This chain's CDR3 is CASSYPRTGELFF. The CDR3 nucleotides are TGTGCCAGCAGTTACCCCCGGACCGGGGAGCTGTTTTTT.

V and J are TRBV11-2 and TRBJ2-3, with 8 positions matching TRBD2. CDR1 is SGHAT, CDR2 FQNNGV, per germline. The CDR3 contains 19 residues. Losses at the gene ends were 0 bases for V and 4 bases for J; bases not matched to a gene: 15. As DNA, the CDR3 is TGTGCCAGCAGCTTAGATCGGTCCGGGACTAGTAAGATTGCAGATACGCAGTATTTT. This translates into CASSLDRSGTSKIADTQYF.

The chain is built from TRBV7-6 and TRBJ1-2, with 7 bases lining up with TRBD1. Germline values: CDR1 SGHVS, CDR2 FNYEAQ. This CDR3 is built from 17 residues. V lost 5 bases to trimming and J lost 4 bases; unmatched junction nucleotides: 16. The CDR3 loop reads CASSPLIGQGQSYGYTF. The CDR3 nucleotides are TGTGCCAGCAGCCCCCTTATAGGGCAGGGACAGAGCTATGGCTACACCTTC.

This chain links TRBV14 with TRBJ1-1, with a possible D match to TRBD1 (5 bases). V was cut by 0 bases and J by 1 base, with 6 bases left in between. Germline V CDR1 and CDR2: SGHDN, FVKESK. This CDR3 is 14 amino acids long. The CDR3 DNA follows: TGTGCCAGCAGCCAAGAGACAGCGAACACTGAAGCTTTCTTT. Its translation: CASSQETANTEAFF.